A single sample gave rise to the 5 T cell receptor beta chains below, sequenced in a study of blood T cell repertoires in COVID-19. Data came from immunoSEQ multiplex PCR; TCRdb stores just in-frame clones and leaves some out. The data show about 41,000 clones, 88% seen once. Sequences were obtained from peripheral blood. The receptor set was obtained from a human donor in a cohort sampled during active COVID-19.

This chain joins TRBV27 and TRBJ1-6, with 9 bases identical to TRBD1. The CDR3 loop spans 15 amino acids. Germline V gene lookup returns CDR1 MNHEY and CDR2 SMNVEV (reference sequence). J was trimmed by 10 bases and V by 6 bases; bases with no gene match: 10. The CDR3 sequence: CASRVLGQGGSPLHF. The CDR3 DNA follows: TGTGCCAGCAGAGTTTTGGGACAGGGAGGATCACCCCTCCACTTT.

V and J are TRBV25-1 and TRBJ2-1; 7 nucleotides align to TRBD2. This CDR3 has 16 residues. The trim removed 1 base at V and 5 bases at J, leaving 8 bases unmatched. CDR1 MGHDK and CDR2 SYGVNS come from the germline V gene. In nucleotides, the CDR3 is TGTGCCAGCAGTGAATCGGCTGGACTAGTAAACAATGAGCAGTTCTTC. Translating it yields CASSESAGLVNNEQFF.

The CDR3 coding sequence is TGTGCCAGCAGTGACGGACAAGGGCCCCGGCAGTTCTTC. It specifies CASSDGQGPRQFF. V gene TRBV6-1 combines with J gene TRBJ2-1, with D maybe TRBD1 (5 bases). The CDR3 extends over 13 amino acids. With 3 bases removed from V and 12 bases from J, the gap between germline ends came to 15 bases. CDR1 is MNHNS and CDR2 is SASEGT in the germline V gene.

The genes are TRBV12-3 or TRBV12-4 and TRBJ1-1; 7 positions agree with TRBD1. The CDR3 extends over 13 amino acids. V lost 8 bases, J lost 3 bases, and 6 bases stayed unmatched. DNA for the CDR3: TGTGCCAGCGGCCCAGGGGGTCACACTGAAGCTTTCTTT. It specifies CASGPGGHTEAFF.

This chain joins TRBV6-6 and TRBJ2-1; 7 bases match TRBD2. Trimming took 5 bases from V and 1 from J; bases not matched to a gene: 8. The CDR3 consists of 16 residues. Per germline, CDR1 MNHNY and CDR2 SVGAGI (reference sequence). CDR3 in DNA: TGTGCCAGCAGTATGGGGGTCGGGAGGTCCTACAATGAGCAGTTCTTC. Protein product: CASSMGVGRSYNEQFF.